This T cell receptor beta chain appears in the sequencing data of a study of T cells after yellow fever vaccination. Study-wide results and caveats: Reappearing after the booster were most of the clones from primary vaccination (less than 97% CD4, about 87% CD8). When the response was secondary, it was weaker but reached its peak faster, day 5 versus 15.

The CDR3 loop spans 13 amino acids. Germline assignment: CDR1 SGHVS and CDR2 FNYEAQ. V lost 4 bases and J 5 bases, leaving 11 bases between the germline ends. About this clonotype itself: Its antigen remains unknown.

They built TCR cDNA with 5'RACE template switching, a step that put in a universal primer site and UMIs. TCRdb called the 5' RACE reads again in MiXCR, with one record for every CDR3 protein. The sample yields 200,000 to 300,000 distinct CDR3 sequences, roughly 6.2% seen once. V is TRBV7-6 and J is TRBJ2-5; possibly TRBD2 for D (6 bases). The sample in question was CD4+ T cells sorted from PBMCs, obtained on the day of the yellow fever booster vaccination. This clonotype was obtained from a man aged 30 to 39 who received the YFV17D yellow fever vaccine. The CDR3 spells CASSSTGRETQYF. CDR3 sequence (DNA): TGTGCCAGCAGCTCAACGGGGAGGGAGACCCAGTACTTC.